This T cell receptor beta chain was obtained from a study of PD-1 blockade in classical Hodgkin lymphoma. Specified time point: cycle 4 day 1 (C4D1), after more than five weeks of nivolumab. Each patient's relapse followed autologous stem cell transplantation, and brentuximab vedotin exposure varied. There are 18 residues in the CDR3. The V and J ends lost 3 bases and 2 bases respectively, with 19 bases between them. Germline values: CDR1 MGHRA, CDR2 YSYEKL. TCRdb keeps only in-frame clones here, not all; method: immunoSEQ multiplex PCR. The sample yields about 33,000 clones, 70% to 80% seen once. The receptor was derived from a human donor with classical Hodgkin lymphoma. This specimen was peripheral blood mononuclear cells (PBMCs), taken before the fourth cycle of nivolumab. The chain couples TRBV4-1 to TRBJ2-2; D assignment may be TRBD1 or TRBD2 (6 bases each). This chain's CDR3 is CASSQWPRVGGNTGELFF. In nucleotides, the CDR3 is TGCGCCAGCAGCCAGTGGCCGAGGGTGGGGGGCAACACCGGGGAGCTGTTTTTT.